This T cell receptor (beta chain) was recorded in a study of blood T cell repertoires in COVID-19. Study-level information: Samples taken during acute and convalescent COVID-19 were collected in the United States, Italy and Spain. In each case, the material was cDNA or gDNA derived from T cells, B-cell-depleted T cells, or PBMCs.

The authors' processing: Cell counts per sample came from amplifying reference gene primers. This table comes from immunoSEQ multiplex PCR, and its TCRdb copy is limited to in-frame clones, with some not included. V, J and clone size derive from that table, while D and trimming were established from the DNA sequence. The table records 150,000 to 200,000 clones, approximately 80% of them present only once. Trimming took 9 bases from V and 0 from J, leaving 18 bases between them. Germline V CDR1 and CDR2: LNHDA, SQIVND (reference sequence). The CDR3 has 17 amino acids. Cohorts were assigned according to the clinical history that participants reported.

What was sequenced was PBMCs or T cells enriched from blood (not recorded which). The TCR comes from a man between 45 and 60 years old who had recovered from COVID-19. This chain connects TRBV19 to TRBJ1-6; D gene ambiguous. The CDR3 nucleotides read TGTGCCAGCGGCAGCGAAAGCCTGAGCTCCTATAATTCACCCCTCCACTTT. Translation: CASGSESLSSYNSPLHF. Combining the CDR3 with reference TRBV19 and TRBJ1-6 gives the whole variable domain DGGITQSPKYLFRKEGQNVTLSCEQNLNHDAMYWYRQDPGQGLRLIYYSQIVNDFQKGDIAEGYSVSREKKESFPLTVTSAQKNPTAFYLCASGSESLSSYNSPLHFGNGTRLTVT.